This T cell receptor (beta chain) was obtained from a study of neurological immune-mediated disorders. TCRdb re-derived calls from the 5' RACE reads in MiXCR, one entry per CDR3 protein. In the table there are approximately 100,000 distinct CDR3 sequences, 3% to 4% of which are singletons. Germline values: CDR1 MNHEY, CDR2 SVGAGI. CDR3 length: 14 amino acids. With 0 bases removed from V and 3 bases from J, the gap between germline ends came to 9 bases. In this sample, this clonotype turned up many times. The TCR sequence derives from a woman under 30 with multiple sclerosis. This chain links TRBV6-5 with TRBJ2-7; perhaps TRBD2 as D (5 bases). The sequenced sample was PBMCs. CDR3 DNA: TGTGCCAGCAGTTACTCGAGGGCAGACTACGAGCAGTACTTC. Protein sequence: CASSYSRADYEQYF.